These 29 T cell receptor beta chains originate from one sample sequenced in a study of T cells after posttransplantation cyclophosphamide. Sequencing used immunoSEQ multiplex PCR; TCRdb keeps in-frame clones, though not all of them. Counted here are tens of thousands of clones, roughly 98% occurring once; the ten biggest clones make up under 0.15%. Sequencing input: naive CD8+ T cells sorted from PBMCs. The source of these receptors is a man aged 35 to 55 in good health, CMV-negative, and a related stem cell transplant donor.

The chain couples TRBV9 to TRBJ2-1; 7 nucleotides match TRBD2. The CDR3 covers 14 residues. CDR1 is SGDLS, CDR2 YYNGEE, per germline. V lost 0 bases and J lost 9; bases outside the gene matches: 6. CDR3 loop: CASSVELAFGEQFF. The CDR3 coding sequence is TGTGCCAGCAGCGTAGAACTAGCGTTTGGTGAGCAGTTCTTC.

This chain uses TRBV28 with TRBJ2-3, with 8 bases fitting TRBD1. Germline values: CDR1 MDHEN, CDR2 SYDVKM. After removal of 5 bases from V and 3 bases from J, the junction contained 7 bases not matched to a gene. The CDR3 spans 15 residues. CDR3 nucleotide sequence: TGTGCCAGCAGTCCGACAGGGGCGGCTACAGATACGCAGTATTTT. Protein sequence: CASSPTGAATDTQYF.

The chain recombines TRBV29-1 with TRBJ1-5; maybe TRBD1 (5 bases). This CDR3 spans 14 amino acids. Between the trimmed V and J ends, which lost 8 bases and 9 bases, there was a span of 23 bases. Germline V gene data show CDR1 as SQVTM and CDR2 as ANQGSEA. The CDR3 bases are TGCAGCCCCCTCGCGGGGACCTCCAGGCGGCCCCAGCATTTT. Translation: CSPLAGTSRRPQHF.

This sequence joins TRBV9 and TRBJ2-1, with TRBD2 matching 12 bases. This CDR3 spans 15 amino acids. With V trimmed by 1 base and J by 7 bases, 3 bases remained unmatched. CDR1 is SGDLS, CDR2 YYNGEE, per germline. CDR3 nucleotides: TGTGCCAGCAGCGTACTAGCGGGAGGGGGAAATGAGCAGTTCTTC. Protein sequence: CASSVLAGGGNEQFF.

This clone was detected once. V gene TRBV27 combines with J gene TRBJ2-3; TRBD2 agrees at 10 bases. V shed 1 base and J 4 bases; nucleotides not matched to a gene: 8. From germline, CDR1 is MNHEY and CDR2 SMNVEV (reference sequence). The CDR3 consists of 17 residues. CDR3 amino acids: CASSLFGTSDLPDTQYF. DNA for the CDR3: TGTGCCAGCAGTTTATTCGGGACTAGCGATTTGCCAGATACGCAGTATTTT.

This chain uses TRBV7-6 with TRBJ2-7; D unclear. Trimming cost V 2 bases and J 0 bases, with 8 bases left between them. This CDR3 has 14 residues. CDR1 is SGHVS and CDR2 is FNYEAQ in the germline V gene. This chain's CDR3 is CASSLLPSSYEQYF. CDR3 coding DNA: TGTGCCAGCAGCTTATTACCTAGCTCCTACGAGCAGTACTTC.

This chain links TRBV7-9 with TRBJ2-1; 8 nucleotides match TRBD1. This CDR3 contains 14 residues. J lost 4 bases, V lost 4 bases, and 3 bases had no gene match. Looked up from germline, CDR1 is SEHNR and CDR2 is FQNEAQ (reference sequence). CDR3 loop: CASSSRGPYNEQFF. In nucleotides, the CDR3 is TGTGCCAGCAGCTCCAGGGGGCCTTACAATGAGCAGTTCTTC.

This clone was detected once. The gene calls are TRBV14 and TRBJ2-4, with 14 bases identical to TRBD2. Losses at the gene ends were 6 bases for V and 7 bases for J; bases not matched to a gene: 5. CDR1 and CDR2 (germline): SGHDN, FVKESK. The CDR3 has 15 residues. This CDR3 reads CASRSGLAGANIQYF. DNA of the CDR3: TGTGCCAGCAGATCGGGACTAGCGGGAGCTAACATTCAGTACTTC.

The CDR3 DNA follows: TGTGCCAGTAGTATAGGAGGGAACACTGAAGCTTTCTTT. It translates to CASSIGGNTEAFF. The rearrangement links TRBV19 to TRBJ1-1; D remains unclear. The CDR3 has 13 residues. The V gene's germline CDR1 is LNHDA and CDR2 SQIVND (reference sequence). V was cut by 1 base and J by 1 base, with 4 bases left in between.

This sequence joins TRBV28 and TRBJ2-5, with 7 nucleotides matching TRBD1. CDR3 length equals 18 residues. V shed 3 bases, J shed 2 bases, and the junction held 15 bases outside the gene matches. The germline V gene has CDR1 MDHEN and CDR2 SYDVKM. The CDR3 here is CASSFFSDRADPQETQYF. The DNA of the CDR3 is TGTGCCAGCAGTTTTTTTTCCGACAGGGCCGACCCTCAAGAGACCCAGTACTTC. The variable domain in full, with the rest retrieved from reference TRBV28 and TRBJ2-5, is DVKVTQSSRYLVKRTGEKVFLECVQDMDHENMFWYRQDPGLGLRLIYFSYDVKMKEKGDIPEGYSVSREKKERFSLILESASTNQTSMYLCASSFFSDRADPQETQYFGPGTRLLVL.

CDR3 coding DNA: TGTGCCACCAGCAGAGGGGAGGAGGAGCTGAGGGAGCAGTACTTC. It yields the protein CATSRGEEELREQYF. This sequence joins TRBV15 and TRBJ2-7; possibly TRBD2 for D (6 bases). Germline V gene data show CDR1 as LNHNV and CDR2 as YYDKDF (reference sequence). Trimming removed 1 base from V and 7 bases from J, with 17 bases in between. There are 15 residues in the CDR3.

This sequence joins TRBV6-5 and TRBJ2-7; TRBD2 aligns across 7 bases. This CDR3 has 14 residues. In germline, CDR1 is MNHEY, CDR2 SVGAGI. Unmatched junction bases numbered 11, after V lost 9 bases and J lost 3 bases. CDR3 nucleotide sequence: TGTGCCAGTTCCCCCGGGGAGGGGAGCTACGAGCAGTACTTC. It codes for CASSPGEGSYEQYF.

The J gene is TRBJ2-7, the V gene TRBV9; 9 bases match TRBD2. This CDR3 is 16 amino acids long. The germline V gene has CDR1 SGDLS and CDR2 YYNGEE. V shed 4 bases, J shed 4 bases, and the junction held 12 bases outside the gene matches. DNA of the CDR3: TGTGCCAGCAGCCAAGGGGCGGGAGGGTTGGGGTACGAGCAGTACTTC. Protein sequence: CASSQGAGGLGYEQYF.

Here the CDR3 reads CASSLMGQFSGANVLTF. CDR3 DNA sequence: TGTGCCAGCAGTTTAATGGGGCAGTTCTCTGGGGCCAACGTCCTGACTTTC. This chain connects TRBV28 to TRBJ2-6; TRBD1 is a possible D gene (5 bases). In germline, CDR1 is MDHEN, CDR2 SYDVKM. Trimming pared 2 bases from V and 0 bases from J, leaving 11 bases between. This CDR3 comprises 17 residues.

This chain uses TRBV7-2 with TRBJ2-7, with 7 bases aligning to TRBD1. Germline lookup yields CDR1 SGHTA and CDR2 FQGNSA. There are 14 residues in the CDR3. The trim removed 3 bases at V and 2 bases at J, leaving 4 bases unmatched. CDR3 loop: CASSLRQGTYEQYF. In DNA form, the CDR3 reads TGTGCCAGCAGCTTGCGACAGGGAACCTACGAGCAGTACTTC.

The V and J genes are TRBV5-5 and TRBJ1-1; possibly TRBD1 for D (5 bases). CDR3 size: 14 residues. With 0 bases removed from V and 7 bases from J, the gap between germline ends came to 13 bases. CDR1 and CDR2 (germline): SGHKS, YYEKEE (reference sequence). This CDR3 reads CASSLEGITGEAFF. In DNA, the CDR3 is TGTGCCAGCAGCTTGGAAGGGATCACAGGTGAAGCTTTCTTT.

The rearrangement joins TRBV29-1 to TRBJ2-5; 8 bases are a match to TRBD1. Losses at the gene ends were 7 bases for V and 4 bases for J; bases not matched to a gene: 11. CDR1 is SQVTM, CDR2 ANQGSEA, per germline. This CDR3 spans 14 amino acids. The CDR3 is CSATPDRVVETQYF. The CDR3 coding sequence is TGCAGCGCAACTCCGGACAGGGTTGTAGAGACCCAGTACTTC.

This clone was seen once. This chain links TRBV2 with TRBJ2-1, with D maybe TRBD2 (7 bases). The V gene lost 4 bases and the J gene lost 3 bases, with 13 bases spanning the gap. Germline CDR1 SNHLY, CDR2 FYNNEI. The CDR3 spans 15 residues. CDR3 DNA: TGTGCCAGCAGTGGCGGGGAGGGGGGCTACAATGAGCAGTTCTTC. Translated: CASSGGEGGYNEQFF.

The genes are TRBV7-3 and TRBJ1-2; TRBD1 is a possible D gene (5 bases). V lost 1 base to trimming and J lost 5 bases, with 8 bases between them. In germline, CDR1 is SGHTA, CDR2 FQGTGA. The CDR3 extends over 13 amino acids. Here the CDR3 DNA reads TGTGCCAGCAGCTTAATGTCAGGGTATGGCTACACCTTC. Translated, it gives CASSLMSGYGYTF.

The CDR3: CASSPRDFGSGNTIYF. CDR3 nucleotide sequence: TGTGCCAGCTCACCACGAGACTTCGGCTCTGGAAACACCATATATTTT. V gene TRBV18 combines with J gene TRBJ1-3; D unclear. The germline V gene encodes CDR1 KGHSH and CDR2 LQKENI. V dropped 1 base and J dropped 0 bases, with 10 bases sitting between them. The CDR3 covers 16 residues.

The genes are TRBV4-1 and TRBJ2-7, with TRBD1 as a possible D gene (6 bases). The CDR3 loop spans 15 amino acids. V lost 0 bases to trimming and J lost 0 bases, with 9 bases between them. Germline values: CDR1 MGHRA, CDR2 YSYEKL. The CDR3 region is CASSQEETGSYEQYF. CDR3 nucleotide sequence: TGCGCCAGCAGCCAAGAAGAGACAGGCTCCTACGAGCAGTACTTC.

The chain carries TRBV27 and TRBJ2-7; 7 bases line up with TRBD2. Germline V gene lookup returns CDR1 MNHEY and CDR2 SMNVEV (reference sequence). The CDR3 extends over 13 amino acids. The V gene end was trimmed by 4 bases and the J gene end by 7 bases; junction bases not matched to a gene: 7. The CDR3 spells CASSWSKGGEQYF. The DNA of the CDR3 is TGTGCCAGCAGTTGGTCGAAGGGAGGGGAGCAGTACTTC.

The chain recombines TRBV7-2 with TRBJ2-3; 7 bases agree with TRBD2. After removal of 1 base from V and 1 base from J, the junction contained 11 bases not matched to a gene. The CDR3 is 18 amino acids. CDR1 is SGHTA and CDR2 is FQGNSA in the germline V gene. CDR3 in DNA: TGTGCCAGCAGCTTAGATCTCCCTGGGCTAGCGGGCACAGATACGCAGTATTTT. The encoded protein is CASSLDLPGLAGTDTQYF. Full variable domain (missing parts from reference TRBV7-2 and TRBJ2-3): GAGVSQSPSNKVTEKGKDVELRCDPISGHTALYWYRQSLGQGLEFLIYFQGNSAPDKSGLPSDRFSAERTGGSVSTLTIQRTQQEDSAVYLCASSLDLPGLAGTDTQYFGPGTRLTVL.

V and J are TRBV25-1 and TRBJ2-1; 8 nucleotides match TRBD1. CDR1 MGHDK and CDR2 SYGVNS come from the germline V gene. This CDR3 comprises 17 residues. V shed 3 bases and J 2 bases; nucleotides not matched to a gene: 9. CDR3 nucleotides: TGTGCCAGCAGTGACTTACTGGGACAGGAAGCCTACAATGAGCAGTTCTTC. Translating gives CASSDLLGQEAYNEQFF.

This chain uses TRBV27 with TRBJ2-1; TRBD1 matches at 9 bases. This CDR3 spans 18 amino acids. Germline CDR1 and CDR2: MNHEY and SMNVEV (reference sequence). Unmatched junction bases numbered 10, after V lost 4 bases and J lost 0 bases. The CDR3 nucleotides read TGTGCCAGCAGTTACGGGACAGGGATGGCGGGCTCCTACAATGAGCAGTTCTTC. Protein product: CASSYGTGMAGSYNEQFF.

The chain joins TRBV19 to TRBJ1-1; 8 bases match TRBD1. Looked up from germline, CDR1 is LNHDA and CDR2 is SQIVND (reference sequence). J gave up 0 bases and V 8 bases, and 11 bases lay outside the gene matches. The CDR3 covers 16 residues. CDR3 protein: CASALTGALLNTEAFF. The DNA for the CDR3 is TGTGCCAGTGCCCTGACAGGGGCGCTGTTGAACACTGAAGCTTTCTTT.

The chain links TRBV9 to TRBJ2-3; no firm D call. Looked up from germline, CDR1 is SGDLS and CDR2 is YYNGEE. There are 11 residues in the CDR3. Trimming pared 4 bases from V and 5 bases from J, leaving 5 bases between. CDR3 nucleotide sequence: TGTGCCAGCAGCTCGCGAGATACGCAGTATTTT. As protein: CASSSRDTQYF.

The J gene is TRBJ2-3, the V gene TRBV7-9; 7 bases agree with TRBD1. This CDR3 spans 16 amino acids. The trim removed 5 bases at V and 3 bases at J, leaving 11 bases unmatched. Germline CDR1 reads SEHNR; CDR2 reads FQNEAQ (reference sequence). CDR3 sequence: CASSPAQGESTDTQYF. The CDR3 DNA is TGTGCCAGCAGCCCAGCCCAGGGGGAGAGTACAGATACGCAGTATTTT.

This clone was recorded only once. The CDR3 DNA is TGTGCCAGCAGCGCTCCGGCCACAGGGTTAGAAACCGGGGAGCTGTTTTTT. Its translation: CASSAPATGLETGELFF. The V call is TRBV9, the J call TRBJ2-2, with D maybe TRBD1 (6 bases). Germline loops: CDR1 SGDLS, CDR2 YYNGEE. The V end was cut by 3 bases, the J end by 5 bases, with 20 bases between. The CDR3 has 17 amino acids.